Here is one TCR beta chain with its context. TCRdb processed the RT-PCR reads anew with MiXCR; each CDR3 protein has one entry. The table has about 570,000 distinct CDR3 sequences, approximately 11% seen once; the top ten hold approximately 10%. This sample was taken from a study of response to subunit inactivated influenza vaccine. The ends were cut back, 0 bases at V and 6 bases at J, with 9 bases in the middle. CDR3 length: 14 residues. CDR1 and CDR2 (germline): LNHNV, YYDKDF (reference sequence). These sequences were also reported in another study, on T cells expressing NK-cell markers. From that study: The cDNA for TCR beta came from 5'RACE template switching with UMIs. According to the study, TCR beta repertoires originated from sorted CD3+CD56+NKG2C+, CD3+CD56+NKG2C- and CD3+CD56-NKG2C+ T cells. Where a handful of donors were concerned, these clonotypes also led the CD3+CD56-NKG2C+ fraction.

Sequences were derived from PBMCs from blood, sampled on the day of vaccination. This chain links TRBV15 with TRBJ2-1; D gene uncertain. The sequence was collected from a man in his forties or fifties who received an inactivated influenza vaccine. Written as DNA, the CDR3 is TGTGCCACCAGCAGAGACCCTCAACCCAATGAGCAGTTCTTC. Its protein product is CATSRDPQPNEQFF.